The 20 T cell receptor beta chains given below trace back to one sample, sequenced in a study of blood T cell repertoires in COVID-19. Here immunoSEQ multiplex PCR was the method, and the copy in TCRdb shows in-frame clones only, minus some. The sample contains about 270,000 clones, approximately 89% of which appear only once. The sequencing sample was made of peripheral blood. Receptors originate from a man between 35 and 55 years old with active or convalescent COVID-19.

This sequence joins TRBV5-6 and TRBJ1-5; D is possibly TRBD1 (6 bases). Germline values: CDR1 SGHDT, CDR2 YYEEEE. The V and J ends lost 10 bases and 4 bases respectively, with 15 bases between them. The CDR3 extends over 13 amino acids. The CDR3 here is CASGRGLNQPQHF. CDR3 in DNA: TGTGCCTCGGGGAGGGGGTTGAATCAGCCCCAGCATTTT.

This chain uses TRBV18 with TRBJ1-5; no clear D gene. Deletions cut 4 bases from V and 3 bases from J, with 13 bases between. CDR3 length: 15 residues. CDR1 is KGHSH, CDR2 LQKENI, per germline. CDR3: CASSLARGSNQPQHF. CDR3 in DNA: TGTGCCAGCTCACTCGCGCGGGGTTCCAATCAGCCCCAGCATTTT.

This clone has a single count. V gene TRBV28 combines with J gene TRBJ2-2, with D possibly being TRBD1 (6 bases). The germline gives CDR1 MDHEN, CDR2 SYDVKM. The CDR3 consists of 15 residues. Trimming removed 5 bases at V and 0 bases at J, with 10 bases between. The chain's CDR3 is CASSHGTTNTGELFF. The DNA of the CDR3 is TGTGCCAGCAGTCATGGGACAACGAACACCGGGGAGCTGTTTTTT.

The chain combines TRBV5-5 with TRBJ1-5; TRBD1 agrees at 11 bases. There are 15 residues in the CDR3. The germline V gene encodes CDR1 SGHKS and CDR2 YYEKEE (reference sequence). Trimming took 0 bases from V and 6 from J; bases not matched to a gene: 2. CDR3 in amino acids: CASSLGTGGGQPQHF. The CDR3 nucleotides read TGTGCCAGCAGCTTGGGGACAGGGGGCGGTCAGCCCCAGCATTTT. The full variable domain, with the rest looked up from reference TRBV5-5 and TRBJ1-5, is DAGVTQSPTHLIKTRGQQVTLRCSPISGHKSVSWYQQVLGQGPQFIFQYYEKEERGRGNFPDRFSARQFPNYSSELNVNALLLGDSALYLCASSLGTGGGQPQHFGDGTRLSIL.

The J gene is TRBJ1-2, the V gene TRBV3-1 (or the pseudogene TRBV3-2), with no clear D. The CDR3 consists of 14 residues. With 5 bases removed from V and 8 bases from J, the gap between germline ends came to 18 bases. Germline assignment: CDR1 LGHDT and CDR2 YNNKEL (reference sequence). The CDR3: CASSARGGTSGYTF. In DNA form, the CDR3 reads TGTGCCAGCAGCGCCCGAGGTGGAACTAGCGGCTACACCTTC.

This chain joins TRBV25-1 and TRBJ2-3; 9 bases line up with TRBD1. The CDR3 runs 15 residues. Germline values: CDR1 MGHDK, CDR2 SYGVNS. V lost 3 bases, J lost 5 bases, and 6 bases stayed unmatched. DNA for the CDR3: TGTGCCAGCAGTGACAAACAGGGGGCGGTAGATACGCAGTATTTT. This encodes CASSDKQGAVDTQYF.

The V call is TRBV28, the J call TRBJ1-2, with 12 bases lining up with TRBD1. Germline V CDR1 and CDR2: MDHEN, SYDVKM. This CDR3 contains 14 residues. The V gene end was trimmed by 7 bases and the J gene end by 2 bases; junction bases not matched to a gene: 2. CDR3 sequence reads: CASTGQGANYGYTF. The CDR3 coding sequence is TGTGCCAGCACGGGACAGGGGGCGAACTATGGCTACACCTTC.

V usage is TRBV11-3 and J usage is TRBJ2-1; 12 positions agree with TRBD2. The germline CDR1 and CDR2 sequences are SGHNT and YENEEA. The CDR3 consists of 15 residues. V lost 2 bases to trimming and J lost 9 bases; unmatched junction nucleotides: 5. The CDR3 DNA reads TGTGCCAGCAGCTTATCTAGCGGGAGGGCCGCTGAGCAGTTCTTC. Its translation is CASSLSSGRAAEQFF.

The V call is TRBV6-1, the J call TRBJ1-2; 8 bases fit TRBD1. This CDR3 has 15 amino acids. Germline trimming cut 2 bases from V and 4 bases from J; bases unmatched to any gene: 6. The germline gives CDR1 MNHNS, CDR2 SASEGT. The DNA of the CDR3 is TGTGCCAGCAGTGAAAGTCACAGGGGGATCTATGGCTACACCTTC. Translation gives CASSESHRGIYGYTF.

V gene TRBV4-1 combines with J gene TRBJ1-4, with 9 bases lining up with TRBD1. V dropped 2 bases and J dropped 8; count of bases not matched to a gene: 15. CDR1 is MGHRA and CDR2 is YSYEKL in the germline V gene. CDR3 length equals 18 residues. CDR3 sequence reads: CASSQPTGGASFGEKLFF. CDR3 nucleotides: TGCGCCAGCAGCCAACCAACAGGGGGCGCGTCGTTTGGAGAAAAACTGTTTTTT.

The genes are TRBV7-3 and TRBJ2-3; D is perhaps TRBD1 (8 bases). Germline V gene data show CDR1 as SGHTA and CDR2 as FQGTGA. V was trimmed by 5 bases and J by 4 bases, leaving 16 bases between them. The length of the CDR3 is 15 residues. CDR3 DNA sequence: TGTGCCAGCAGCCCCACAGGGGGGGCCCCAGATACGCAGTATTTT. Protein: CASSPTGGAPDTQYF.

The chain links TRBV11-2 to TRBJ1-6; 11 bases agree with TRBD1. Germline-derived CDR1 and CDR2 are SGHAT and FQNNGV. This CDR3 comprises 13 residues. Trimming cost V 5 bases and J 13 bases; bases outside gene matches: 4. CDR3 in amino acids: CASSQRTGGPLHF. CDR3 in DNA: TGTGCCAGCAGCCAACGGACAGGGGGCCCCCTCCACTTT.

V usage is TRBV6-6 and J usage is TRBJ2-3; 10 positions agree with TRBD2. This CDR3 contains 15 residues. Germline V gene lookup returns CDR1 MNHNY and CDR2 SVGAGI (reference sequence). V dropped 3 bases and J dropped 6; count of bases not matched to a gene: 6. As DNA, the CDR3 is TGTGCCAGCAGTTATTTAGCGGGGGGACTCGATACGCAGTATTTT. As protein: CASSYLAGGLDTQYF.

This clone was seen a handful of times. This chain uses TRBV10-3 with TRBJ2-3; D is undetermined. The CDR3 is 14 amino acids. CDR1 and CDR2 (germline): ENHRY, SYGVKD. V lost 4 bases and J 5 bases, leaving 13 bases between the germline ends. The CDR3 spells CAISALLREDTQYF. The CDR3 nucleotides read TGTGCCATCAGTGCCCTACTTAGAGAAGATACGCAGTATTTT.

V gene TRBV5-1 combines with J gene TRBJ1-2; D is ambiguous. Germline CDR1 and CDR2: SGHRS and YFSETQ. Between the trimmed V and J ends, which lost 5 bases and 7 bases, there was a span of 12 bases. This CDR3 contains 12 residues. CDR3 bases: TGCGCCAGCAGAGTCGCTCCGGGTGGCTACACCTTC. Its translation: CASRVAPGGYTF.

This chain joins TRBV29-1 and TRBJ1-6, with 8 bases lining up with TRBD1. Germline CDR1 reads SQVTM; CDR2 reads ANQGSEA. CDR3 size: 13 residues. V shed 4 bases, J shed 7 bases, and the junction held 3 bases outside the gene matches. The CDR3 coding sequence is TGCAGCGTTGGGGACAGGCAAAATTCACCCCTCCACTTT. Translation gives CSVGDRQNSPLHF.

The sample holds one count of this clone. V and J are TRBV20-1 and TRBJ1-2, with no clear D. The V end was cut by 3 bases, the J end by 2 bases, with 13 bases between. This CDR3 has 14 residues. The germline CDR1 and CDR2 sequences are DFQATT and SNEGSKA (reference sequence). The chain's CDR3 is CSASQGGSNYGYTF. The CDR3 bases are TGCAGTGCTAGTCAAGGAGGTTCAAACTATGGCTACACCTTC.

The chain links TRBV25-1 to TRBJ2-4, with 8 bases lining up with TRBD1. V gave up 5 bases and J gave up 6 bases; unmatched junction bases: 6. The CDR3 is 14 residues long. CDR1 is MGHDK and CDR2 is SYGVNS in the germline V gene. CDR3 amino acids: CASSRGGQANIQYF. The CDR3 DNA reads as TGTGCCAGCAGTAGAGGGGGACAGGCAAACATTCAGTACTTC.

This chain connects TRBV5-1 to TRBJ2-1, with D perhaps TRBD1 (5 bases). The V end lost 4 bases, the J end lost 7 bases, and 15 bases lay between the germline ends. Germline V lookup: CDR1 SGHRS, CDR2 YFSETQ. This CDR3 region has 14 residues. The chain's CDR3 is CASSLPDSANEQFF. Written as DNA, the CDR3 is TGCGCCAGCAGCCTCCCCGACAGTGCGAATGAGCAGTTCTTC. Full variable domain (outside the CDR3, taken from reference TRBV5-1 and TRBJ2-1): KAGVTQTPRYLIKTRGQQVTLSCSPISGHRSVSWYQQTPGQGLQFLFEYFSETQRNKGNFPGRFSGRQFSNSRSEMNVSTLELGDSALYLCASSLPDSANEQFFGPGTRLTVL.

The chain carries TRBV12-3 or TRBV12-4 and TRBJ2-1; 8 nucleotides match TRBD2. V dropped 5 bases and J dropped 4; count of bases not matched to a gene: 1. This CDR3 has 13 amino acids. Here the CDR3 DNA reads TGTGCCAGCAGTCGCGGGGGGTACAATGAGCAGTTCTTC. Translation gives CASSRGGYNEQFF.